The present T cell receptor beta chain was sequenced within a study of cytomegalovirus exposure and HLA in healthy donors. The PCR made use of 60 Vbeta and 13 Jbeta primers. Measured with immunoSEQ multiplex PCR; TCRdb has only the in-frame clones, and not every one. This sample has 200,000 to 250,000 clones, with around four fifths found just once. Trimming took 3 bases from V and 9 from J; bases not matched to a gene: 2. CDR1 and CDR2 (germline): MNHEY, SMNVEV (reference sequence). The CDR3 totals 14 residues. The TCR was taken from a male donor in good health and CMV-seronegative. The genes are TRBV27 and TRBJ2-1; 13 bases are a match to TRBD2. Sequencing used PBMCs. The CDR3 here is CASSFGTSGIEQFF. In DNA, the CDR3 is TGTGCCAGCAGTTTCGGGACTAGCGGGATTGAGCAGTTCTTC.